Listed here is a single T cell receptor (beta chain). The data were taken from a study of blood T cell repertoires in COVID-19. Overall study context: From the United States, Italy and Spain came samples of acute and convalescent COVID-19. PBMCs, B-cell-depleted T cells, or T cells provided the cDNA or gDNA that made up the material.

The V segment lost 5 bases and the J segment 2 bases; nucleotides outside the gene matches: 4. This CDR3 spans 15 amino acids. Germline loops: CDR1 LNHDA, CDR2 SQIVND (reference sequence). In the study's own analysis: From reference gene primer amplification, estimates of nucleated cell counts were derived. Libraries were prepared by immunoSEQ multiplex PCR; TCRdb keeps only in-frame clonotypes and omits some of them. V and J calls and clone size are given by that table; D and trimming were obtained from the DNA. Of about 270,000 clones listed, around 86% are singletons. The material sequenced was peripheral blood. The V and J genes are TRBV19 and TRBJ1-5; TRBD1 agrees at 9 bases. The clonotype originates from a man aged 40-50 years with active or convalescent COVID-19. The CDR3, as DNA: TGTGCCAGTAGTGGACAGGGGCTTGGCAATCAGCCCCAGCATTTT. Its translation: CASSGQGLGNQPQHF.